The 21 T cell receptor beta chains in this list originate from one sample, sequenced in a study of OX40 agonist ivuxolimab in advanced cancers. Some clones are missing from TCRdb's copy, which holds only in-frame ones; the method was immunoSEQ multiplex PCR. The sample lists roughly 80,000 clones, 90% to 95% seen once, with approximately 0.7% in the top ten. The source material was CD4+ or CD8+ T cells sorted from blood, sampled in a trial of the OX40 agonist ivuxolimab. The receptors derive from an adult with an advanced solid tumor such as melanoma, head and neck, liver or kidney cancer.

V usage is TRBV2 and J usage is TRBJ2-1; D tentatively fits TRBD1 or TRBD2 (5 bases each). CDR1 SNHLY and CDR2 FYNNEI come from the germline V gene. V dropped 6 bases and J dropped 5 bases, with 11 bases sitting between them. The CDR3 spans 13 residues. In DNA, the CDR3 is TGTGCCAGCAGCGATGGGACGAACAATGAGCAGTTCTTC. Translated, it gives CASSDGTNNEQFF.

CDR3 sequence (DNA): TGTGCCAGCAGTCCCCGACAGGGTTACAATGAGCAGTTCTTC. Translating it yields CASSPRQGYNEQFF. The chain carries TRBV6-6 and TRBJ2-1; 7 positions agree with TRBD1. V lost 5 bases to trimming and J lost 4 bases; unmatched junction nucleotides: 5. This CDR3 is built from 14 residues. Looked up from germline, CDR1 is MNHNY and CDR2 is SVGAGI (reference sequence).

The gene calls are TRBV18 and TRBJ2-1; possibly TRBD1 for D (6 bases). V lost 2 bases, J lost 5 bases, and 13 bases lay in between. This CDR3 spans 15 amino acids. Germline V gives CDR1 KGHSH, CDR2 LQKENI. The DNA for the CDR3 is TGTGCCAGCTCACCAGGTGGACAGATAGACAATGAGCAGTTCTTC. It is translated as CASSPGGQIDNEQFF.

DNA of the CDR3: TGTGCCAGCAGCTTGGTCACCAGCACAGATACGCAGTATTTT. It is translated as CASSLVTSTDTQYF. The rearrangement links TRBV5-5 to TRBJ2-3; D is unresolved. The length of the CDR3 is 14 residues. Germline V gives CDR1 SGHKS, CDR2 YYEKEE (reference sequence). Trimming shortened V by 0 bases and J by 0 bases, and 5 bases separated the two germline ends. Filled out from reference TRBV5-5 and TRBJ2-3, the complete variable domain reads DAGVTQSPTHLIKTRGQQVTLRCSPISGHKSVSWYQQVLGQGPQFIFQYYEKEERGRGNFPDRFSARQFPNYSSELNVNALLLGDSALYLCASSLVTSTDTQYFGPGTRLTVL.

This chain links TRBV6-5 with TRBJ2-1; no firm D call. The ends were cut back, 5 bases at V and 8 bases at J, with 13 bases in the middle. The germline V gene encodes CDR1 MNHEY and CDR2 SVGAGI. This CDR3 has 13 amino acids. CDR3 DNA sequence: TGTGCCAGCAGTGTTGTCGAAATCTATGAGCAGTTCTTC. This gives the protein CASSVVEIYEQFF.

The CDR3 loop reads CASSLGGQETQYF. The CDR3 region has the DNA TGTGCCAGCAGCTTGGGGGGACAAGAGACCCAGTACTTC. The chain recombines TRBV5-4 with TRBJ2-5, with D uncertain. Trimming pared 0 bases from V and 2 bases from J, leaving 5 bases between. From germline, CDR1 is SGHNT and CDR2 YYREEE (reference sequence). The CDR3 loop spans 13 amino acids.

The chain recombines TRBV7-9 with TRBJ2-2; TRBD1 aligns across 9 bases. Germline loops: CDR1 SEHNR, CDR2 FQNEAQ (reference sequence). The junction had 1 base not matched to a gene; V was cut back by 1 base and J by 1 base. The CDR3 is 16 residues long. CDR3 DNA sequence: TGTGCCAGCAGCTTAGTGGGACAGGGGAACACCGGGGAGCTGTTTTTT. This codes for CASSLVGQGNTGELFF.

The chain links TRBV5-6 to TRBJ2-2; TRBD2 agrees at 7 bases. Trimming took 4 bases from V and 5 from J; bases not matched to a gene: 14. The CDR3 is made up of 17 amino acids. Germline V lookup: CDR1 SGHDT, CDR2 YYEEEE. CDR3 sequence (DNA): TGTGCCAGCAGCCGGCTGGGGGGGACGAGAGGAACCGGGGAGCTGTTTTTT. Encoded protein: CASSRLGGTRGTGELFF. Looking up the rest from reference TRBV5-6 and TRBJ2-2 gives the full variable domain: DAGVTQSPTHLIKTRGQQVTLRCSPKSGHDTVSWYQQALGQGPQFIFQYYEEEERQRGNFPDRFSGHQFPNYSSELNVNALLLGDSALYLCASSRLGGTRGTGELFFGEGSRLTVL.

This rearrangement joins TRBV6-5 to TRBJ1-3, with 7 bases lining up with TRBD1. This CDR3 spans 14 amino acids. J gave up 5 bases and V 0 bases, and 1 base lay outside the gene matches. CDR1 MNHEY and CDR2 SVGAGI come from the germline V gene. In DNA form, the CDR3 reads TGTGCCAGCAGTTACTCACAGGGGAGAAACACCATATATTTT. It is translated as CASSYSQGRNTIYF.

The rearrangement links TRBV2 to TRBJ1-5; D might be TRBD1 (5 bases). The V gene's germline CDR1 is SNHLY and CDR2 FYNNEI. V was trimmed by 6 bases and J by 0 bases, leaving 18 bases between them. There are 17 residues in the CDR3. The CDR3 coding sequence is TGTGCCAGCAGCGATTTCCCGACAGTGTATAGCAATCAGCCCCAGCATTTT. Its protein is CASSDFPTVYSNQPQHF.

The CDR3 coding sequence is TGTGCCAGCAGTTTAACAGCATTTGAGCAGTTCTTC. The encoded protein is CASSLTAFEQFF. The V gene is TRBV28, the J gene TRBJ2-1, with D unresolved. The CDR3 runs 12 residues. Germline CDR1 is MDHEN and CDR2 is SYDVKM. Deletions cut 2 bases from V and 9 bases from J, with 8 bases between.

The chain has TRBV7-9 and TRBJ2-3, with 8 bases matching TRBD2. This CDR3 spans 15 amino acids. J gave up 4 bases and V 1 base, and 4 bases lay outside the gene matches. Germline V CDR1 and CDR2: SEHNR, FQNEAQ (reference sequence). CDR3 bases: TGTGCCAGCAGCTTAGTCGCGGGAGGAGCAGATACGCAGTATTTT. The encoded protein is CASSLVAGGADTQYF.

The chain combines TRBV7-9 with TRBJ2-7; D gene unclear. The CDR3 sequence is 16 residues long. Germline loops: CDR1 SEHNR, CDR2 FQNEAQ (reference sequence). V was shortened by 5 bases and J by 2 bases, with 19 bases between the two germline ends. The CDR3 here is CASSPRGQALTYEQYF. The CDR3, as DNA: TGTGCCAGCAGCCCACGTGGTCAGGCACTAACCTACGAGCAGTACTTC.

The chain links TRBV28 to TRBJ2-7; a weak D match, TRBD1 (6 bases). Germline V gene lookup returns CDR1 MDHEN and CDR2 SYDVKM. V was cut by 8 bases and J by 7 bases, with 15 bases left in between. The CDR3 runs 12 residues. The CDR3, as DNA: TGTGCCAGCGGCCTATTAGGACAGGAGCAGTACTTC. As protein: CASGLLGQEQYF.

The count of this clone is one. The CDR3 nucleotides are TGTGCCAGCAGCTTCCGGGGGAACTCTGGAAACACCATATATTTT. The encoded protein is CASSFRGNSGNTIYF. The rearrangement links TRBV7-2 to TRBJ1-3, with D possibly matching TRBD1 (5 bases). CDR1 is SGHTA and CDR2 is FQGNSA in the germline V gene. The CDR3 extends over 15 amino acids. Trimming left V 3 bases short and J 0 bases short, with 9 bases between.

J is TRBJ1-1 and V is TRBV18; D is uncertain. This CDR3 contains 15 residues. Looked up from germline, CDR1 is KGHSH and CDR2 is LQKENI. V lost 3 bases, J lost 1 base, and 12 bases lay in between. CDR3 sequence reads: CASSPGRSKNTEAFF. The CDR3 DNA sequence: TGTGCCAGCTCACCCGGTCGGAGTAAGAACACTGAAGCTTTCTTT.

V is TRBV7-2 and J is TRBJ1-3; TRBD1 matches 8 bases. From germline, CDR1 is SGHTA and CDR2 FQGNSA. J gave up 2 bases and V 6 bases, and 9 bases lay outside the gene matches. The CDR3 contains 16 residues. CDR3 nucleotides: TGTGCCAGCAGTTCCACGCCGGGACAGGCTGGAAACACCATATATTTT. It codes for CASSSTPGQAGNTIYF.

The V and J genes are TRBV19 and TRBJ1-1; D might be TRBD1 (6 bases). The V end lost 8 bases, the J end lost 0 bases, and 10 bases lay between the germline ends. Germline V gene sequence: CDR1 LNHDA, CDR2 SQIVND (reference sequence). This CDR3 contains 13 residues. The CDR3 loop reads CASGRGVNTEAFF. The CDR3 nucleotides are TGTGCCAGTGGCAGGGGTGTGAACACTGAAGCTTTCTTT.

The V and J genes are TRBV7-2 and TRBJ1-2; D is unclear. The CDR3 runs 13 residues. The V gene lost 5 bases and the J gene lost 4 bases, with 11 bases spanning the gap. Per the germline V gene, CDR1 is SGHTA and CDR2 is FQGNSA. As DNA, the CDR3 is TGTGCCAGCAGCGACGACGGGCCCTATGGCTACACCTTC. Protein sequence: CASSDDGPYGYTF.

The chain is built from TRBV4-1 and TRBJ2-3; TRBD1 matches at 12 bases. Germline V gives CDR1 MGHRA, CDR2 YSYEKL. V shed 1 base, J shed 5 bases, and the junction held 4 bases outside the gene matches. CDR3 size: 16 residues. CDR3 nucleotide sequence: TGCGCCAGCAGCCAAGGGGGGACAGGGGGCGTAGATACGCAGTATTTT. It codes for CASSQGGTGGVDTQYF.

V usage is TRBV18 and J usage is TRBJ2-1; 8 bases match TRBD2. This CDR3 comprises 15 residues. Per the germline V gene, CDR1 is KGHSH and CDR2 is LQKENI. V shed 1 base and J 7 bases; nucleotides not matched to a gene: 6. This chain's CDR3 is CASSPQGLVFNEQFF. The CDR3 nucleotides read TGTGCCAGCTCACCACAGGGACTAGTATTTAATGAGCAGTTCTTC.